This T cell receptor beta chain is from a study of T cells after yellow fever vaccination. Study as a whole: Fractions containing few cells were prepared with SMART-Seq v4 Ultra Low Input. Whole-study results and caveats: Post-booster reappearance was seen for most primary-vaccination clones (96% CD4, around 88% CD8). Peaking faster, on day 5 versus 15, the secondary response was nonetheless weaker.

This clonotype was found many times. Its target is not known. CDR1 is LGHDT and CDR2 is YNNKEL in the germline V gene (reference sequence). CDR3 length: 16 residues. V lost 4 bases to trimming and J lost 2 bases, with 14 bases between them. Universal primer sites and UMIs were introduced during 5'RACE template-switching synthesis of TCR cDNA. TCRdb processed the 5' RACE reads anew with MiXCR; each CDR3 protein has one entry. The table lists about 120,000 distinct CDR3 sequences, roughly 6.8% of them singletons, with 2.7% in the top ten. The sequence was collected from a man aged 18 to 29 who received the YFV17D yellow fever vaccine. Sequenced here: CD4+ T cells sorted from PBMCs, sampled more than 35 days after the first yellow fever vaccination. The chain couples TRBV3-1 to TRBJ2-2; the D gene is possibly TRBD2 (5 bases). This chain's CDR3 is CASSPNNGVNTGELFF. Here the CDR3 DNA reads TGTGCCAGCAGCCCAAACAACGGGGTTAACACCGGGGAGCTGTTTTTT.